This TCR beta chain was found in a study of T-cell reconstitution after alpha-beta-depleted transplantation in children. The ends were cut back, 5 bases at V and 5 bases at J, with 12 bases in the middle. This CDR3 comprises 13 residues. In germline, CDR1 is SEHNR, CDR2 FQNEAQ (reference sequence). Construction of the TCRbeta library involved unique molecular identifiers. TCRdb re-called the PCR reads through MiXCR, storing one row per CDR3 protein. Counted here are approximately 98,000 distinct CDR3 sequences, approximately 6.4% occurring once; the ten biggest clones make up roughly 25%. General observations from the study: By one year post-transplant, T-cell counts and diversity largely arose from T cells that were newly produced. Surviving thymic progenitors and recipient T cells were the source of high TCRbeta diversity at day 60 in some patients. Where alpha-beta T cells came from about two months after transplant was reportedly several hundred expanded graft clones.

This clonotype was seen many times. Its antigen is unknown. The V gene is TRBV7-9, the J gene TRBJ2-5; D may be TRBD2 (5 bases). The TCR was taken from a male patient aged 2 to 10 who had a stem cell transplant for acute lymphoblastic leukemia, so the T cells may come from the graft donor. The sequencing used PBMCs, mostly from graft donor cells, collected 360 days after TCRalphabeta/CD19-depleted stem cell transplant. The CDR3 DNA reads TGTGCCAGCAGCCCAATCGGGATGGAGACCCAGTACTTC. It encodes CASSPIGMETQYF.